Below, 10 T cell receptor beta chains from the same sample are listed, as sequenced in a study of shared clonotypes between healthy human individuals. Clones were sequenced by immunoSEQ multiplex PCR, and TCRdb holds only the in-frame ones, with some missing. The profile covers a few hundred thousand clones, with 97% appearing a single time and around 0.06% taken by the ten largest. The specimen was naive CD4+ T cells sorted from blood. As for subset: CD45RA+ positively selected. The origin of the receptors is a woman aged 25 to 39 in good health.

The chain combines TRBV18 with TRBJ1-5, with D perhaps matching TRBD1 (6 bases). Germline-derived CDR1 and CDR2 are KGHSH and LQKENI. The CDR3 is 15 amino acids. V dropped 6 bases and J dropped 3 bases, with 15 bases sitting between them. In DNA, the CDR3 is TGTGCCAGCTCTACACAGGACAGTTCCAATCAGCCCCAGCATTTT. Its protein product is CASSTQDSSNQPQHF.

As concerns this clone: In the same sample, other DNA sequences code for this CDR3. The chain combines TRBV5-8 with TRBJ1-5, with D unclear. The CDR3 is 13 amino acids. Germline V lookup: CDR1 SGHTS, CDR2 YDEGEE. Trimming stripped 0 bases from V and 0 bases from J, with 1 base between. Here the CDR3 DNA reads TGTGCCAGCAGCTTGGATAGCAATCAGCCCCAGCATTTT. Its translation is CASSLDSNQPQHF. Filled out from reference TRBV5-8 and TRBJ1-5, the complete variable domain reads EAGVTQSPTHLIKTRGQQATLRCSPISGHTSVYWYQQALGLGLQFLLWYDEGEERNRGNFPPRFSGRQFPNYSSELNVNALELEDSALYLCASSLDSNQPQHFGDGTRLSIL.

The chain is built from TRBV11-3 and TRBJ2-5, with 7 positions matching TRBD1. The CDR3 length is 13 residues. After removal of 5 bases from V and 5 bases from J, the junction contained 5 bases not matched to a gene. CDR1 and CDR2 from the germline V gene are SGHNT and YENEEA. In DNA, the CDR3 is TGTGCCAGCAGCCCCCGACAGGGCGAGACCCAGTACTTC. Translated: CASSPRQGETQYF.

This chain joins TRBV18 and TRBJ1-5; D uncertain. Germline CDR1 reads KGHSH; CDR2 reads LQKENI. This CDR3 has 13 residues. V shed 5 bases and J shed 3 bases, with 8 bases lying between them. The CDR3 region has the DNA TGTGCCAGCTCAGGGTTGGACAATCAGCCCCAGCATTTT. Protein sequence: CASSGLDNQPQHF.

The chain joins TRBV6-6 to TRBJ1-5, with D possibly TRBD1 on 6 matching bases. Germline V gives CDR1 MNHNY, CDR2 SVGAGI (reference sequence). The CDR3 length is 16 residues. V was trimmed by 6 bases and J by 3 bases, leaving 18 bases between them. The DNA of the CDR3 is TGTGCCAGCAGGGTGTCTCCGAACAGGGTCAATCAGCCCCAGCATTTT. It translates to CASRVSPNRVNQPQHF.

The gene calls are TRBV28 and TRBJ1-1, with D perhaps matching TRBD1 (6 bases). V lost 8 bases to trimming and J lost 6 bases, with 16 bases between them. CDR1 MDHEN and CDR2 SYDVKM come from the germline V gene. This CDR3 spans 13 amino acids. In nucleotides, the CDR3 is TGTGCCAGCGTCCCGGGGGGGGCCGCTGAAGCTTTCTTT. It translates to CASVPGGAAEAFF.

The chain recombines TRBV7-9 with TRBJ1-1; TRBD1 aligns across 7 bases. With 5 bases clipped from V and 4 bases from J, the junction kept 1 base outside the gene matches. CDR1 is SEHNR, CDR2 FQNEAQ, per germline (reference sequence). This CDR3 comprises 12 residues. CDR3 sequence: CASSKGATEAFF. The DNA of the CDR3 is TGTGCCAGCAGCAAGGGGGCCACTGAAGCTTTCTTT.

The rearrangement joins TRBV19 to TRBJ1-4, with unresolved D. V lost 4 bases and J lost 3, with 9 bases in between. Germline V gene data show CDR1 as LNHDA and CDR2 as SQIVND (reference sequence). The CDR3 is 14 amino acids. CDR3 coding DNA: TGTGCCAGTAGTAGAGACTTGGCTAATGAAAAACTGTTTTTT. The encoded protein is CASSRDLANEKLFF.

This clone was seen a single time. The V gene is TRBV11-2, the J gene TRBJ2-1, with 11 positions matching TRBD2. This CDR3 is 14 amino acids long. From germline, CDR1 is SGHAT and CDR2 FQNNGV. V shed 5 bases and J 9 bases; nucleotides not matched to a gene: 6. As DNA, the CDR3 is TGTGCCAGCAGCGTGACTAGCGGGATGGGTGAGCAGTTCTTC. It is translated as CASSVTSGMGEQFF.

The rearrangement joins TRBV5-4 to TRBJ2-2, with 7 bases fitting TRBD1. Germline values: CDR1 SGHNT, CDR2 YYREEE (reference sequence). The CDR3 sequence is 14 residues long. The J segment lost 4 bases and the V segment lost 4 bases, leaving 4 bases of the junction unmatched. The CDR3 region has the DNA TGTGCCAGCAGCCGACAGGGTGTCACCGGGGAGCTGTTTTTT. Its translation: CASSRQGVTGELFF.